Reported below is one T cell receptor (beta chain). This sample is part of a study of kidney transplant recipient with SARS-CoV-2 infection. TCRdb processed the reads anew with MiXCR; each CDR3 protein has one entry. The data show about 240,000 distinct CDR3 sequences, with around 26% seen just once and 7% to 8% held by the top ten. The germline V gene has CDR1 MRHNA and CDR2 SNTAGT. The V end was cut by 5 bases, the J end by 4 bases, with 23 bases between. CDR3 length equals 17 residues. Here the sequenced sample was a blood sample, taken at baseline and on day 111 from a kidney transplant recipient. This sequence originates from a male patient between 25 and 39 years old who had COVID-19 and was a kidney transplant recipient. Some T cells may have originated in the graft donor. The chain combines TRBV6-4 with TRBJ1-2, with D unclear. The CDR3 loop reads CASSWDASHGKTYGYTF. CDR3 coding DNA: TGTGCCAGCAGTTGGGATGCCTCACACGGAAAGACCTATGGCTACACCTTC.